This TCR beta chain derives from a study of T cell responses to AZD1222 COVID-19 vaccine. Study-wide background: Second-dose schedules of about 4 or about 12 weeks were combined. General study points: At 160-218 and 743-854, vaccine-associated CD4 TCRs were dominant, and they spanned spike. The number of AZD1222 recipients seropositive at baseline was only 5 to 7. The donor group comprised mostly white British people and more females; the analysis possibly underestimated clonal diversity.

Profiled with immunoSEQ multiplex PCR; TCRdb holds only in-frame clones, not every one. The data contain around 200,000 clones, approximately 95% of them seen just once; the ten biggest clones take up around 4.3%. The CDR3 totals 14 residues. With 11 bases clipped from V and 7 bases from J, the junction kept 13 bases outside the gene matches. Germline V lookup: CDR1 ENHRY, CDR2 SYGVKD. A word on this clone: Its specificity is not known.

This specimen was peripheral blood, taken on day 0 of AZD1222 vaccination. This clonotype was obtained from an adult in good health. V usage is TRBV10-3 and J usage is TRBJ2-1; 8 bases are a match to TRBD1. In DNA, the CDR3 is TGTGCCTCCCGCCAGGGGGCCGAACGGAATGAGCAGTTCTTC. Translated: CASRQGAERNEQFF.